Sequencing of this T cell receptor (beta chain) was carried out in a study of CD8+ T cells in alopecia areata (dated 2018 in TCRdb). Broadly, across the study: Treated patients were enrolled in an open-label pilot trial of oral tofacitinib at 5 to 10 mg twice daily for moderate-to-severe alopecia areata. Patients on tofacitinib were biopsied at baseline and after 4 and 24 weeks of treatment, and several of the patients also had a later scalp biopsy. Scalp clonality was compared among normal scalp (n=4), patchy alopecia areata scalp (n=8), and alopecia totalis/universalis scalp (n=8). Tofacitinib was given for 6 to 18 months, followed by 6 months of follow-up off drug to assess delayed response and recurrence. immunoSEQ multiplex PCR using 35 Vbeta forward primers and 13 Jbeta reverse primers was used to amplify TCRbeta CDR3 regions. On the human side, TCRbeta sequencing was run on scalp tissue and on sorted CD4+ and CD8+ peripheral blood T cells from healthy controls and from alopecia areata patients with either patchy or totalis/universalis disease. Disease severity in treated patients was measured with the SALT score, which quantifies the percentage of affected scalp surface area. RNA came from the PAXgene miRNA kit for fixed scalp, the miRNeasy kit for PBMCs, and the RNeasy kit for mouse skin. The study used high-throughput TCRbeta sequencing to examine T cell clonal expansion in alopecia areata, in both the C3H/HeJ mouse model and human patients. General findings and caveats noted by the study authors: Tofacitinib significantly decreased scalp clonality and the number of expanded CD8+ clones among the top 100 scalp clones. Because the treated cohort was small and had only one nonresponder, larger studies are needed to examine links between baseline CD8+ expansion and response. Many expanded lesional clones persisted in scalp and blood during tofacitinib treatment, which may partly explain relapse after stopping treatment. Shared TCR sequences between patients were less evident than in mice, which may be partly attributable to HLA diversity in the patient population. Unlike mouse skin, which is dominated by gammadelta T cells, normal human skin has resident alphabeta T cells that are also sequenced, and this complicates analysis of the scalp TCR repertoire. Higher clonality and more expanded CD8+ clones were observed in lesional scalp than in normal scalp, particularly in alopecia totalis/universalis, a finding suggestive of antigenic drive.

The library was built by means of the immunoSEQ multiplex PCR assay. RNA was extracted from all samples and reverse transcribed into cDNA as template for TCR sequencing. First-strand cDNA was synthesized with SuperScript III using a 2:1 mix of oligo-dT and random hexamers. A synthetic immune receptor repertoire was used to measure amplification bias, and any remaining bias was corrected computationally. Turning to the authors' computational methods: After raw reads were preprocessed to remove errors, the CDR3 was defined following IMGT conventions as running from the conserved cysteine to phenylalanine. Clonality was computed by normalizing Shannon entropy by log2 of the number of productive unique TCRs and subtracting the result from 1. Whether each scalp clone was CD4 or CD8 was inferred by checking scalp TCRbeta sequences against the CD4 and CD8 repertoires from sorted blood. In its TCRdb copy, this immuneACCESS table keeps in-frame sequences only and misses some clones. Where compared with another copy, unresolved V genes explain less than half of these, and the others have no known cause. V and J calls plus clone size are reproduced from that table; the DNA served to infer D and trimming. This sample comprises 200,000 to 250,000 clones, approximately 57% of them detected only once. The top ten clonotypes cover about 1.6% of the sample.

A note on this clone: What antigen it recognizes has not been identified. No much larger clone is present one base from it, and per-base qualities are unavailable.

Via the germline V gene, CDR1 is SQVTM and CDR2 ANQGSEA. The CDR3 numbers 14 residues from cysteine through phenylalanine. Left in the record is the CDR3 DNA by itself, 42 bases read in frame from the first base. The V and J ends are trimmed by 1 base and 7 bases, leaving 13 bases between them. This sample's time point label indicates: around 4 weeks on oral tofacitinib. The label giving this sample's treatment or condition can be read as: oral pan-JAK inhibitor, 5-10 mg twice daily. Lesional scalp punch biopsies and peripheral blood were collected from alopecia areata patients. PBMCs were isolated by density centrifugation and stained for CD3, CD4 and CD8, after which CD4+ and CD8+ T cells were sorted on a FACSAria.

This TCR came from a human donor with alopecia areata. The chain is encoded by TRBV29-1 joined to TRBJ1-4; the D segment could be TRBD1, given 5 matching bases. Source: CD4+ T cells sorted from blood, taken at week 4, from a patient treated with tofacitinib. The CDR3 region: CSVEGGTYGEKLFF. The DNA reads TGCAGCGTTGAAGGGGGGACGTATGGTGAAAAACTGTTTTTT.